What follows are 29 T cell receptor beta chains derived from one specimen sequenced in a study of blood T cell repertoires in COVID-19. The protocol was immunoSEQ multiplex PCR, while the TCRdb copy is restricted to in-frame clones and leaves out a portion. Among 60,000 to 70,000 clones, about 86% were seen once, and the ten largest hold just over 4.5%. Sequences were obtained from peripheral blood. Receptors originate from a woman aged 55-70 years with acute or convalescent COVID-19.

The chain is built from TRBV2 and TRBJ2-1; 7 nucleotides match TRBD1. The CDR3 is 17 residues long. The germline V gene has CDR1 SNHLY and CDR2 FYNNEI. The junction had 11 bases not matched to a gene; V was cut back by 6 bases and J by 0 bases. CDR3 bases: TGTGCCAGCAGCGCACCCCCCGGGACAGACTCCTACAATGAGCAGTTCTTC. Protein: CASSAPPGTDSYNEQFF.

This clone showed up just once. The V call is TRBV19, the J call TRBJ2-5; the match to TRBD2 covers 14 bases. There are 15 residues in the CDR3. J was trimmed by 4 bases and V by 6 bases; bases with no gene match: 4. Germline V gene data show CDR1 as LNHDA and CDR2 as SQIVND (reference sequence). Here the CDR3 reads CASRTSGGERETQYF. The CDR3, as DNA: TGTGCCAGTAGGACTAGCGGGGGGGAACGAGAGACCCAGTACTTC.

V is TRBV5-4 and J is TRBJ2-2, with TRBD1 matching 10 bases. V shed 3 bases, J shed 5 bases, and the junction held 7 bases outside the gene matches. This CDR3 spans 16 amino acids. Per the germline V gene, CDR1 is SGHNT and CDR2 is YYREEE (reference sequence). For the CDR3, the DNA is TGTGCCAGCAGCTGGGGGGGACAGGGGCAAACCGGGGAGCTGTTTTTT. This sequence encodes CASSWGGQGQTGELFF.

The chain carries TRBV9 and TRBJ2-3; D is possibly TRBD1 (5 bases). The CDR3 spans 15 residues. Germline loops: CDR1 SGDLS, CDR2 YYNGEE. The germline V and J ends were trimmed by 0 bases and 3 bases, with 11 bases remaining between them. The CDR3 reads CASSVGLGVTDTQYF. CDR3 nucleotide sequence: TGTGCCAGCAGCGTAGGCCTAGGGGTAACAGATACGCAGTATTTT. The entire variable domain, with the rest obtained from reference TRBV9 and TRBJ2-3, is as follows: DSGVTQTPKHLITATGQRVTLRCSPRSGDLSVYWYQQSLDQGLQFLIQYYNGEERAKGNILERFSAQQFPDLHSELNLSSLELGDSALYFCASSVGLGVTDTQYFGPGTRLTVL.

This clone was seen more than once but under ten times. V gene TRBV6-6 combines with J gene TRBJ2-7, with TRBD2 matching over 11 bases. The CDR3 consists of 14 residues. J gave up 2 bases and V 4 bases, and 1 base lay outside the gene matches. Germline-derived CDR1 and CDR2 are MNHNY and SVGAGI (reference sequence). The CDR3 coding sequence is TGTGCCAGCAGTTCGGGACTAGCGGCCTACGAGCAGTACTTC. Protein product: CASSSGLAAYEQYF.

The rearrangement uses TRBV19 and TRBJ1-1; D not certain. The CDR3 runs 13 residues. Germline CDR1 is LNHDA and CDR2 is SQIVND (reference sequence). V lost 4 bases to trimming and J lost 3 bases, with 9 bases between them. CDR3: CASSKSVHTEAFF. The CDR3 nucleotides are TGTGCCAGTAGTAAGTCAGTACACACTGAAGCTTTCTTT. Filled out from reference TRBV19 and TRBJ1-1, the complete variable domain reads DGGITQSPKYLFRKEGQNVTLSCEQNLNHDAMYWYRQDPGQGLRLIYYSQIVNDFQKGDIAEGYSVSREKKESFPLTVTSAQKNPTAFYLCASSKSVHTEAFFGQGTRLTVV.

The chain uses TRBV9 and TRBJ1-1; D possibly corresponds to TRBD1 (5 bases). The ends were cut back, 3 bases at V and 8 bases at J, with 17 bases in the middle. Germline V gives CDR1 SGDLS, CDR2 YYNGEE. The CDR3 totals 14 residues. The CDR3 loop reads CASSAQDSLLEAFF. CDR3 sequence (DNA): TGTGCCAGCAGCGCTCAAGACAGCCTCCTCGAAGCTTTCTTT.

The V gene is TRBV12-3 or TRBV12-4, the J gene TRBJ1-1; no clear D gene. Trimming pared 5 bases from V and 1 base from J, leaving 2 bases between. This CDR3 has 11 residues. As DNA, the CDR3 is TGTGCCAGCAGTCGGAACACTGAAGCTTTCTTT. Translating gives CASSRNTEAFF.

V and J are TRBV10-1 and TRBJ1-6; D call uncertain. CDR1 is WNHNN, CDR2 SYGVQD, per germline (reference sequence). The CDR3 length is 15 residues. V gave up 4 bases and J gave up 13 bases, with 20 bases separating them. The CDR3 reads CASSAGMPIIHPLHF. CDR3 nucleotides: TGCGCCAGCAGTGCCGGGATGCCTATAATTCACCCCCTCCACTTT.

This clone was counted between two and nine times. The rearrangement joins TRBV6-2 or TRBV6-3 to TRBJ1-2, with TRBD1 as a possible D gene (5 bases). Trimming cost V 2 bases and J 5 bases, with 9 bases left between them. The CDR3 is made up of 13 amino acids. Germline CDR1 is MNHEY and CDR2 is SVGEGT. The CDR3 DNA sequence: TGTGCCAGCAGTTACACAGGAATGTATGGCTACACCTTC. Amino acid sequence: CASSYTGMYGYTF.

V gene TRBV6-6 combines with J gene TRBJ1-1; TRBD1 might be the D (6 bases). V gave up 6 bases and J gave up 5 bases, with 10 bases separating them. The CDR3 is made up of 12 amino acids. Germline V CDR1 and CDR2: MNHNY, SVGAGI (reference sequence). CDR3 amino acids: CASSRDITEAFF. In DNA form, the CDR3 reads TGTGCCAGCAGCCGGGACATAACTGAAGCTTTCTTT.

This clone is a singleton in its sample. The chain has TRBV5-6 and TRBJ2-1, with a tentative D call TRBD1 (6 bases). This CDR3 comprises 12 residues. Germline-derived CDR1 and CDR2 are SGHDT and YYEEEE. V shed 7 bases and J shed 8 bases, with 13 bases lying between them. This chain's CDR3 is CASEQGGHEQFF. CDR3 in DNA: TGTGCCAGCGAGCAAGGGGGTCATGAGCAGTTCTTC. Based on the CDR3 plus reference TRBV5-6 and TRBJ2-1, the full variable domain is DAGVTQSPTHLIKTRGQQVTLRCSPKSGHDTVSWYQQALGQGPQFIFQYYEEEERQRGNFPDRFSGHQFPNYSSELNVNALLLGDSALYLCASEQGGHEQFFGPGTRLTVL.

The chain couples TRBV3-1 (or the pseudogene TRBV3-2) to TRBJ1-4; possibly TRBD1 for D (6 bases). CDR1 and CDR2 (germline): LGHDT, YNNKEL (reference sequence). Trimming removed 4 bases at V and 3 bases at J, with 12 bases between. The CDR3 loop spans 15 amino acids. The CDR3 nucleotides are TGTGCCAGCAGCCCATCATACAGGGCTAATGAAAAACTGTTTTTT. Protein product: CASSPSYRANEKLFF.

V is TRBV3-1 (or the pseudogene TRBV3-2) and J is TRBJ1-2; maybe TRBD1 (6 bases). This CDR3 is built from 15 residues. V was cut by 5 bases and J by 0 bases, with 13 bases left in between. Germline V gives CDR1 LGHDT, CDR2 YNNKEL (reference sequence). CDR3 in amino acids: CASSATGRANYGYTF. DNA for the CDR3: TGTGCCAGCAGCGCTACAGGGCGGGCTAACTATGGCTACACCTTC.

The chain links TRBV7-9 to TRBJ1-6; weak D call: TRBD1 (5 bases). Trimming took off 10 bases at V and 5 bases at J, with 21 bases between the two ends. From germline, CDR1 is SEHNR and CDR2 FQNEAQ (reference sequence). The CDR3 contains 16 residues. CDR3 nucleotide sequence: TGTGCCATCCCGAGGGACTCAAGCAATGATAATTCACCCCTCCACTTT. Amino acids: CAIPRDSSNDNSPLHF.

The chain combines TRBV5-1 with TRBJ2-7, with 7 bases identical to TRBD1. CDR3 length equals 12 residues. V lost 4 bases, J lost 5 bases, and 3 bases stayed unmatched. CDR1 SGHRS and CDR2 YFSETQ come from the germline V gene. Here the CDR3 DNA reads TGCGCCAGCAGCCTTACAGGGGACGAGCAGTACTTC. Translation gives CASSLTGDEQYF.

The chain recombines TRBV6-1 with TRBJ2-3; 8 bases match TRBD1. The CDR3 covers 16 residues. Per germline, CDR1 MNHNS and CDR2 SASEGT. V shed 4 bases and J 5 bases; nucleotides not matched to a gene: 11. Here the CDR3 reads CASSGFFPGQEDTQYF. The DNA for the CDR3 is TGTGCCAGCAGTGGTTTTTTCCCGGGACAGGAAGATACGCAGTATTTT.

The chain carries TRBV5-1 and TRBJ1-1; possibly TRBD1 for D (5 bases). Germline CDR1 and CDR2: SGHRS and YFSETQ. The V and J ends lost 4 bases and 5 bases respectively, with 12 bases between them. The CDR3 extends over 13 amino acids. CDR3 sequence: CASSRRGLTEAFF. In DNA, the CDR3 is TGCGCCAGCAGCAGGCGGGGGTTGACTGAAGCTTTCTTT.

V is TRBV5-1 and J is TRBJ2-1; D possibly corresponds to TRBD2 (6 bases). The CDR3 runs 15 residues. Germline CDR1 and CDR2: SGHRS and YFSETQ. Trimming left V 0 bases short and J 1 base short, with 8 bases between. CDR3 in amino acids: CASSLGGVSYNEQFF. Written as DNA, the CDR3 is TGCGCCAGCAGCTTGGGCGGGGTTTCCTACAATGAGCAGTTCTTC.

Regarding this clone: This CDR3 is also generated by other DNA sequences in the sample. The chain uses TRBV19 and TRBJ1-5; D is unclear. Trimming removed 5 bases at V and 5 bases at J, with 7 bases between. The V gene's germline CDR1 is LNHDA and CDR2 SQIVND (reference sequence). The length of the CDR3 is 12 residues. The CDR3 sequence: CASSPLDQPQHF. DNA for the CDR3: TGTGCCAGTAGTCCACTAGATCAGCCCCAGCATTTT.

In DNA form, the CDR3 reads TGTGCCAGTAGTATAGAACGGGTTCCCCCCTACGAGCAGTACTTC. The encoded protein is CASSIERVPPYEQYF. The rearrangement links TRBV19 to TRBJ2-7; D is undetermined. Germline V gene sequence: CDR1 LNHDA, CDR2 SQIVND (reference sequence). The germline V and J ends were trimmed by 0 bases and 2 bases, with 11 bases remaining between them. There are 15 residues in the CDR3.

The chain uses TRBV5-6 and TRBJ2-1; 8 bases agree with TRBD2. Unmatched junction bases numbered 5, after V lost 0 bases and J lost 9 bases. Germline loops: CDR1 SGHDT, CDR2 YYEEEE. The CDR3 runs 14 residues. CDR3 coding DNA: TGTGCCAGCAGCTTGGCGGGGGGGCAAGGTGAGCAGTTCTTC. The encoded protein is CASSLAGGQGEQFF.

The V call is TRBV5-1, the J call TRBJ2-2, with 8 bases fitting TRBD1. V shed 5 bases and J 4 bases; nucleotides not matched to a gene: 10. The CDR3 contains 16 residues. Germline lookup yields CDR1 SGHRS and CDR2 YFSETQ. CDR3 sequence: CASSVSQGAITGELFF. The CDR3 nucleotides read TGCGCCAGCAGTGTTTCCCAGGGGGCTATCACCGGGGAGCTGTTTTTT.

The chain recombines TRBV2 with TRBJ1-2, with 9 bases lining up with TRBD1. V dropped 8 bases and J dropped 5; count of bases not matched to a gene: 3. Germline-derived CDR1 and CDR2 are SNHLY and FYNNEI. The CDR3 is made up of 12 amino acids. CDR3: CASATGGYGYTF. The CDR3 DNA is TGTGCCAGCGCGACAGGGGGTTATGGCTACACCTTC.

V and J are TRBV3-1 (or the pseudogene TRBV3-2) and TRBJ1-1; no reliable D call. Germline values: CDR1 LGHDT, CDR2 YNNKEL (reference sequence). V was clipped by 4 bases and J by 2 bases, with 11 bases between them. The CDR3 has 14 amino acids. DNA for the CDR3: TGTGCCAGCAGCCCCCGGGATTTTAACACTGAAGCTTTCTTT. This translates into CASSPRDFNTEAFF.

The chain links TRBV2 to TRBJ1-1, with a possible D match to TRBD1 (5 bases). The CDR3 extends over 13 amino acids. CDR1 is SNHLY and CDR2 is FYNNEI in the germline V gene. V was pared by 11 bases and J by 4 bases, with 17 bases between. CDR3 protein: CAGGVPWGTEAFF. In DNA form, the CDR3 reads TGTGCCGGGGGGGTTCCCTGGGGCACTGAAGCTTTCTTT. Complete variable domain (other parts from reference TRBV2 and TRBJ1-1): EPEVTQTPSHQVTQMGQEVILRCVPISNHLYFYWYRQILGQKVEFLVSFYNNEISEKSEIFDDQFSVERPDGSNFTLKIRSTKLEDSAMYFCAGGVPWGTEAFFGQGTRLTVV.

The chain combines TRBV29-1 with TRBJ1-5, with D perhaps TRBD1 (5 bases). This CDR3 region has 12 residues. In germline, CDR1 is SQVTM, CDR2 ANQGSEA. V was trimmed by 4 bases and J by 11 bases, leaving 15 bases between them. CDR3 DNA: TGCAGCGTTGTAGGCCCGGGGGGGACCCAGCATTTT. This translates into CSVVGPGGTQHF.

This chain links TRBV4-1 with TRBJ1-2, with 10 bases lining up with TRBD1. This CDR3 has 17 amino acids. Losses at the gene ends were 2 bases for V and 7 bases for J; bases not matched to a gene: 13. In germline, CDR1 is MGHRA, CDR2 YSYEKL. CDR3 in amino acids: CASSQRPEPGQGFGYTF. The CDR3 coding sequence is TGCGCCAGCAGCCAAAGGCCCGAACCGGGACAGGGGTTTGGCTACACCTTC.

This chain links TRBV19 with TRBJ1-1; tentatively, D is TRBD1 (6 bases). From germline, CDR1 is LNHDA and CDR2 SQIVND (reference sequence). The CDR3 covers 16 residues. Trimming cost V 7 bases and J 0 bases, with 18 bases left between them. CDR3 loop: CASTSATGAMNTEAFF. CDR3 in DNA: TGTGCCAGTACATCGGCGACAGGTGCTATGAACACTGAAGCTTTCTTT.